This TCR beta chain is from a study of T cells after yellow fever vaccination. General study results and limits: The secondary response was weaker, and its peak arrived faster, on day 5 versus 15.

The V end was cut by 3 bases, the J end by 10 bases, with 13 bases between. CDR3 length: 14 residues. CDR1 is SGHTA, CDR2 FQGTGA, per germline. Worth noting for this clonotype: The antigen is unknown.

A single record per CDR3 protein comes from TCRdb applying MiXCR to the 5' RACE reads. The repertoire holds a few hundred thousand distinct CDR3 sequences, with more than 3% as singletons. This TCR was sampled from a man aged 18 to 35 who received the YFV17D yellow fever vaccine. V gene TRBV7-3 combines with J gene TRBJ1-6, with D possibly matching TRBD1 (5 bases). Material: CD4+ T cells sorted from PBMCs, obtained 10 days after the yellow fever booster vaccination. The DNA for the CDR3 is TGTGCCAGCAGCTTGGGGGATCCGGGATCACCCCTCCACTTT. Its protein product is CASSLGDPGSPLHF.